This T cell receptor (beta chain) originates from a study of cytomegalovirus exposure and HLA in healthy donors. Findings and caveats of the study: Generally TCR sequences proved uncommon, though certain public TCRs appeared in numerous donors.

The study drew the donors from its roughly 120-subject validation cohort, separate from the approximately 700-subject first cohort. This clone was seen only a few times. What it binds is not known. The CDR3 is 14 residues long. The germline CDR1 and CDR2 sequences are MNHNY and SVGAGI (reference sequence). The V segment lost 4 bases and the J segment 5 bases; nucleotides outside the gene matches: 4. Some clones are missing from TCRdb's copy, which holds only in-frame ones; the method was immunoSEQ multiplex PCR. Counted here are some 170,000 clones, 70% to 90% occurring once; the ten biggest clones make up over 2%.

Sequencing was carried out using PBMCs. This chain uses TRBV6-6 with TRBJ1-5; 8 bases fit TRBD1. This TCR came from a man aged 25 to 40 in good health and CMV-seropositive. The CDR3 is CASSLGQEYQPQHF. The CDR3 nucleotides read TGTGCCAGCAGTTTGGGACAGGAGTATCAGCCCCAGCATTTT.